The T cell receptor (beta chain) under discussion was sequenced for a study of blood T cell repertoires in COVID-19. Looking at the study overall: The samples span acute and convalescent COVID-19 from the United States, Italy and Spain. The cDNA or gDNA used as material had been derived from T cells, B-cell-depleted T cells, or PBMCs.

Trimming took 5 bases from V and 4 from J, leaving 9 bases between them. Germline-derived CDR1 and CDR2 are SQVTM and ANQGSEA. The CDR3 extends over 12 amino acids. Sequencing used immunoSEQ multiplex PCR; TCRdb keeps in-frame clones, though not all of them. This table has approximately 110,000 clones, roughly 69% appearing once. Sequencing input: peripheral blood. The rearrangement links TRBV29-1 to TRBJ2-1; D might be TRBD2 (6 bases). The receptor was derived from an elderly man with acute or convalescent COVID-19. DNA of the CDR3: TGCAGCGTTTGGGGGGATTACAATGAGCAGTTCTTC. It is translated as CSVWGDYNEQFF.